A single sample is the source of the 10 T cell receptor beta chains below, sequenced in a study of T cells after posttransplantation cyclophosphamide. Method: immunoSEQ multiplex PCR; TCRdb's copy keeps in-frame clones and lacks some. In the table there are 25,000 to 30,000 clones, 86% of which are singletons. Sequenced: PBMCs. These receptor sequences come from a man aged 45-60 years.

This clone has only a few counts. J is TRBJ2-2 and V is TRBV5-4, with 7 bases identical to TRBD2. This CDR3 has 15 amino acids. V lost 4 bases, J lost 1 base, and 4 bases stayed unmatched. Per germline, CDR1 SGHNT and CDR2 YYREEE (reference sequence). The CDR3 spells CASSRPGGNTGELFF. In nucleotides, the CDR3 is TGTGCCAGCAGCAGACCGGGGGGGAACACCGGGGAGCTGTTTTTT. The full variable domain, rest sourced from reference TRBV5-4 and TRBJ2-2, is ETGVTQSPTHLIKTRGQQVTLRCSSQSGHNTVSWYQQALGQGPQFIFQYYREEENGRGNFPPRFSGLQFPNYSSELNVNALELDDSALYLCASSRPGGNTGELFFGEGSRLTVL.

The rearrangement uses TRBV5-8 and TRBJ2-5; D not certain. V gave up 2 bases and J gave up 5 bases, with 4 bases separating them. The germline CDR1 and CDR2 sequences are SGHTS and YDEGEE. The CDR3 spans 11 residues. The CDR3 sequence: CASSFLETQYF. Written as DNA, the CDR3 is TGTGCCAGCAGCTTTCTGGAGACCCAGTACTTC.

The chain couples TRBV9 to TRBJ1-1; 7 positions agree with TRBD1. The V and J ends lost 0 bases and 4 bases, in that order; junction bases with no gene match: 6. The CDR3 covers 15 residues. CDR1 is SGDLS and CDR2 is YYNGEE in the germline V gene. This CDR3 is CASSVGDRVPTEAFF. CDR3 DNA sequence: TGTGCCAGCAGCGTAGGTGACAGGGTCCCCACTGAAGCTTTCTTT. Complete variable domain (other parts from reference TRBV9 and TRBJ1-1): DSGVTQTPKHLITATGQRVTLRCSPRSGDLSVYWYQQSLDQGLQFLIQYYNGEERAKGNILERFSAQQFPDLHSELNLSSLELGDSALYFCASSVGDRVPTEAFFGQGTRLTVV.

V is TRBV10-2 and J is TRBJ2-3, with a tentative D call TRBD1 (6 bases). The CDR3 is made up of 16 amino acids. Trimming took 3 bases from V and 3 from J, leaving 16 bases between them. Germline V gene data show CDR1 as WSHSY and CDR2 as SAAADI. The CDR3 nucleotides are TGCGCCAGCAGTGATCGGACAGAGAGGGTTACAGATACGCAGTATTTT. Protein product: CASSDRTERVTDTQYF.

The chain is built from TRBV5-1 and TRBJ2-1; possible D gene TRBD1, 6 bases. Germline V gene data show CDR1 as SGHRS and CDR2 as YFSETQ. CDR3 length equals 16 residues. Trimming pared 6 bases from V and 2 bases from J, leaving 18 bases between. As DNA, the CDR3 is TGCGCCAGCATGGCCACAGGGTCGGGGACCTACAATGAGCAGTTCTTC. It encodes CASMATGSGTYNEQFF.

V and J are TRBV5-1 and TRBJ2-2, with TRBD1 identical over 9 bases. The junction had 11 bases not matched to a gene; V was cut back by 4 bases and J by 7 bases. The germline CDR1 and CDR2 sequences are SGHRS and YFSETQ. CDR3 length equals 16 residues. The CDR3 loop is CASSKEGQGVGGELFF. The CDR3 nucleotides read TGCGCCAGCAGCAAGGAGGGACAGGGTGTCGGCGGGGAGCTGTTTTTT.

The rearrangement links TRBV5-1 to TRBJ1-2; D is perhaps TRBD1 (6 bases). The CDR3 is 15 residues long. The germline V gene has CDR1 SGHRS and CDR2 YFSETQ. The germline V and J ends were trimmed by 0 bases and 4 bases, with 13 bases remaining between them. CDR3 sequence: CASSLVTGDLYGYTF. Written as DNA, the CDR3 is TGCGCCAGCAGCTTGGTGACAGGCGACCTCTATGGCTACACCTTC. Supplemented by reference TRBV5-1 and TRBJ1-2, the full variable domain reads KAGVTQTPRYLIKTRGQQVTLSCSPISGHRSVSWYQQTPGQGLQFLFEYFSETQRNKGNFPGRFSGRQFSNSRSEMNVSTLELGDSALYLCASSLVTGDLYGYTFGSGTRLTVV.

The chain has TRBV10-3 and TRBJ2-5; unclear D gene. The germline V gene encodes CDR1 ENHRY and CDR2 SYGVKD. V shed 10 bases and J shed 2 bases, with 14 bases lying between them. The CDR3 contains 13 residues. In DNA form, the CDR3 reads TGTGCCACCGCCACGGTAGTGCAAGAGACCCAGTACTTC. Protein: CATATVVQETQYF.

The chain has TRBV7-6 and TRBJ2-7; D ambiguous. The CDR3 loop spans 14 amino acids. Germline values: CDR1 SGHVS, CDR2 FNYEAQ. V gave up 5 bases and J gave up 3 bases, with 14 bases separating them. This chain's CDR3 is CASSIGEANYEQYF. The CDR3 bases are TGTGCCAGCAGCATCGGAGAAGCGAACTACGAGCAGTACTTC.

The chain has TRBV10-3 and TRBJ2-2; the D is unclear. The CDR3 has 14 amino acids. Deletions cut 3 bases from V and 4 bases from J, with 9 bases between. The V gene's germline CDR1 is ENHRY and CDR2 SYGVKD. Here the CDR3 DNA reads TGTGCCATCAGTGACAAACTATCCACCGGGGAGCTGTTTTTT. This codes for CAISDKLSTGELFF.